The 28 T cell receptor beta chains presented below share a single source sample, sequenced in a study of T-cell reconstitution after alpha-beta-depleted transplantation in children. Unique molecular identifiers were used in preparing the TCRbeta library. MiXCR was run by TCRdb on the PCR reads, yielding one entry per CDR3 protein. The sample lists 300,000 to 400,000 distinct CDR3 sequences; about a sixth were seen once. This specimen was PBMCs, mostly from graft donor cells, taken 360 days after TCRalphabeta/CD19-depleted stem cell transplant. All receptors derive from a male patient between 2 and 10 years old who had a stem cell transplant for acute lymphoblastic leukemia, so the T cells may come from the graft donor.

The chain couples TRBV12-3 or TRBV12-4 to TRBJ2-7; a weak D match, TRBD2 (6 bases). This CDR3 has 15 amino acids. The ends were cut back, 3 bases at V and 3 bases at J, with 15 bases in the middle. The CDR3 region has the DNA TGTGCCAGCAGTTTTGGGACTCGAGGCGTCTACGAGCAGTACTTC. Its protein is CASSFGTRGVYEQYF.

This clonotype was detected only a few times. The chain combines TRBV12-3 or TRBV12-4 with TRBJ2-3; 7 nucleotides match TRBD2. V dropped 6 bases and J dropped 2; count of bases not matched to a gene: 5. The CDR3 length is 14 residues. CDR3 nucleotides: TGTGCCAGCAGCCACGCGGGAGTCACAGATACGCAGTATTTT. It codes for CASSHAGVTDTQYF.

The CDR3 spells CSARRNEKLFF. The CDR3 nucleotides are TGCAGTGCTAGGAGAAATGAAAAACTGTTTTTT. The J gene is TRBJ1-4, the V gene TRBV20-1; no clear D gene. The germline V gene encodes CDR1 DFQATT and CDR2 SNEGSKA (reference sequence). The ends were cut back, 3 bases at V and 5 bases at J, with 4 bases in the middle. CDR3 length: 11 amino acids.

This clonotype was seen more than once but under ten times. V gene TRBV12-3 or TRBV12-4 combines with J gene TRBJ1-3; D is perhaps TRBD1 (5 bases). Trimming stripped 6 bases from V and 6 bases from J, with 12 bases between. The CDR3 has 13 residues. The CDR3 protein is CASSRETLNTIYF. Here the CDR3 DNA reads TGTGCCAGCAGCAGGGAAACGTTAAACACCATATATTTT.

This rearrangement joins TRBV7-8 to TRBJ2-3, with 8 positions matching TRBD2. Per germline, CDR1 SGHVS and CDR2 FQNEAQ. Trimming cost V 0 bases and J 0 bases; bases outside gene matches: 5. The CDR3 length is 17 residues. The CDR3 DNA sequence: TGTGCCAGCAGCTTAGCGCTAGCGGGTCCTAGCACAGATACGCAGTATTTT. Translation gives CASSLALAGPSTDTQYF.

The chain carries TRBV6-2 or TRBV6-3 and TRBJ1-1, with D unclear. Germline-derived CDR1 and CDR2 are MNHEY and SVGEGT. The CDR3 length is 13 residues. The ends were cut back, 8 bases at V and 1 base at J, with 11 bases in the middle. The DNA for the CDR3 is TGTGCCAGCTGCTTGAGCTGGAACACTGAAGCTTTCTTT. Amino acid sequence: CASCLSWNTEAFF.

The rearrangement links TRBV19 to TRBJ1-5, with 8 nucleotides matching TRBD1. The V and J ends lost 5 bases and 6 bases, in that order; junction bases with no gene match: 6. CDR1 LNHDA and CDR2 SQIVND come from the germline V gene (reference sequence). The CDR3 extends over 14 amino acids. CDR3 residues: CASSQQGEGQPQHF. The CDR3 region has the DNA TGTGCCAGTAGTCAACAGGGGGAGGGTCAGCCCCAGCATTTT.

This rearrangement joins TRBV5-1 to TRBJ2-1; 10 bases align to TRBD2. CDR1 and CDR2 (germline): SGHRS, YFSETQ. V dropped 2 bases and J dropped 0; count of bases not matched to a gene: 8. The CDR3 length is 18 residues. CDR3 nucleotides: TGCGCCAGCAGCTTTTCGCCTAGCGGGAGTAGCTCCTACAATGAGCAGTTCTTC. The encoded protein is CASSFSPSGSSSYNEQFF.

This clonotype was picked up many times. V usage is TRBV12-3 or TRBV12-4 and J usage is TRBJ1-5; D call uncertain. The CDR3 is made up of 16 amino acids. Trimming took 5 bases from V and 9 from J, leaving 23 bases between them. This CDR3 is CASSTGPPGKDGPQHF. In DNA form, the CDR3 reads TGTGCCAGCAGTACCGGGCCGCCGGGGAAGGACGGGCCCCAGCATTTT.

This clonotype occurred a few times. V usage is TRBV12-3 or TRBV12-4 and J usage is TRBJ1-2, with 7 nucleotides matching TRBD1. This CDR3 spans 12 amino acids. Losses at the gene ends were 10 bases for V and 8 bases for J; bases not matched to a gene: 10. In DNA, the CDR3 is TGTGCCACCTCCGAGGGGGCGCAGGGCTACACCTTC. It specifies CATSEGAQGYTF.

This clonotype was picked up many times. The chain carries TRBV4-3 and TRBJ2-3; D might be TRBD1 or TRBD2, each matching 6 bases. Germline assignment: CDR1 LGHNA and CDR2 YSLEER. Trimming stripped 0 bases from V and 4 bases from J, with 11 bases between. The CDR3 spans 15 residues. CDR3 residues: CASSQEQRGADTQYF. The CDR3 nucleotides read TGCGCCAGCAGCCAAGAACAGAGGGGGGCAGATACGCAGTATTTT.

This clonotype was recorded a few times. The chain carries TRBV4-3 and TRBJ2-7; weak D call: TRBD2 (7 bases). Trimming left V 0 bases short and J 2 bases short, with 11 bases between. Germline V lookup: CDR1 LGHNA, CDR2 YSLEER. CDR3 size: 15 residues. The CDR3 sequence is CASSQDRGGPYEQYF. DNA of the CDR3: TGCGCCAGCAGCCAAGATCGCGGGGGCCCCTACGAGCAGTACTTC.

This clonotype was detected only a few times. The gene calls are TRBV20-1 and TRBJ2-7, with 10 bases that match TRBD2. The CDR3 covers 15 residues. V lost 0 bases and J lost 3; bases outside the gene matches: 5. In germline, CDR1 is DFQATT, CDR2 SNEGSKA (reference sequence). This chain's CDR3 is CSARDGLAEDYEQYF. The CDR3 DNA follows: TGCAGTGCTAGAGATGGACTAGCGGAGGACTACGAGCAGTACTTC.

This clonotype was detected ten times or more. V is TRBV4-3 and J is TRBJ2-7, with D perhaps being TRBD1 or TRBD2 (6 bases each). The ends were cut back, 6 bases at V and 1 base at J, with 28 bases in the middle. The CDR3 totals 19 residues. CDR1 and CDR2 from the germline V gene are LGHNA and YSLEER. CDR3 sequence: CASRLLRRVGAPPSYEQYF. In DNA form, the CDR3 reads TGCGCCAGCAGACTGCTTCGGAGGGTGGGGGCACCACCTTCCTACGAGCAGTACTTC.

In this sample, this clonotype turned up a few times. CDR3 in amino acids: CASSKEFDPQGEQYF. CDR3 coding DNA: TGTGCCAGCAGCAAAGAGTTTGACCCCCAGGGCGAGCAGTACTTC. The J gene is TRBJ2-7, the V gene TRBV21-1; TRBD1 is the table's D call, not checked against the DNA. TRBV21-1 is a documented pseudogene. The CDR3 length is 15 residues.

The gene calls are TRBV9 and TRBJ1-2; 7 bases match TRBD1. The V segment lost 1 base and the J segment 0 bases; nucleotides outside the gene matches: 15. CDR3 size: 19 residues. Per the germline V gene, CDR1 is SGDLS and CDR2 is YYNGEE. CDR3 DNA: TGTGCCAGCAGCGTAACAGGGGATTTGACCCTGTTAGCTAACTATGGCTACACCTTC. It codes for CASSVTGDLTLLANYGYTF.

This chain joins TRBV7-6 and TRBJ2-7, with 9 nucleotides matching TRBD2. The CDR3 loop spans 16 amino acids. V dropped 5 bases and J dropped 5; count of bases not matched to a gene: 13. The germline V gene encodes CDR1 SGHVS and CDR2 FNYEAQ. The CDR3 DNA sequence: TGTGCCAGCAGCCGAATAAGTAGGATAGCGGGAGACGAGCAGTACTTC. This translates into CASSRISRIAGDEQYF. The full variable domain, in which reference TRBV7-6 and TRBJ2-7 provide the parts outside the CDR3, is GAGVSQSPRYKVTKRGQDVALRCDPISGHVSLYWYRQALGQGPEFLTYFNYEAQQDKSGLPNDRFSAERPEGSISTLTIQRTEQRDSAMYRCASSRISRIAGDEQYFGPGTRLTVT.

The V gene is TRBV5-1, the J gene TRBJ2-1; 9 positions match TRBD2. Germline V gene sequence: CDR1 SGHRS, CDR2 YFSETQ. This CDR3 spans 16 amino acids. V shed 0 bases and J 4 bases; nucleotides not matched to a gene: 5. CDR3 loop: CASSLDLAGLYNEQFF. CDR3 coding DNA: TGCGCCAGCAGCTTGGACCTAGCGGGACTTTACAATGAGCAGTTCTTC.

The table lists this clonotype with many counts. The chain employs TRBV27 and TRBJ2-5; TRBD1 is a possible D gene (7 bases). The V gene's germline CDR1 is MNHEY and CDR2 SMNVEV (reference sequence). CDR3 length equals 15 residues. V was pared by 3 bases and J by 1 base, with 12 bases between. CDR3 sequence: CASSLEGAGQETQYF. The CDR3 bases are TGTGCCAGCAGTTTGGAGGGGGCGGGCCAAGAGACCCAGTACTTC.

There are a few counts of this clonotype. This chain joins TRBV4-1 and TRBJ2-1, with a tentative D call TRBD2 (6 bases). CDR3 length: 15 residues. Germline loops: CDR1 MGHRA, CDR2 YSYEKL. The ends were cut back, 5 bases at V and 0 bases at J, with 11 bases in the middle. The CDR3 sequence is CASSTSGYSYNEQFF. The CDR3 nucleotides are TGCGCCAGCAGCACGAGCGGGTACTCCTACAATGAGCAGTTCTTC.

The chain employs TRBV11-2 and TRBJ1-4, with D uncertain. Trimming stripped 1 base from V and 8 bases from J, with 8 bases between. Per germline, CDR1 SGHAT and CDR2 FQNNGV. CDR3 length: 13 residues. In nucleotides, the CDR3 is TGTGCCAGCAGCTTAGTACCACGGGAAAAACTGTTTTTT. It specifies CASSLVPREKLFF.

This clonotype came up many times. The chain links TRBV6-2 or TRBV6-3 to TRBJ2-1; D remains ambiguous. CDR3 length: 16 residues. V lost 2 bases and J lost 7, with 18 bases in between. Germline-derived CDR1 and CDR2 are MNHEY and SVGEGT. The CDR3 sequence is CASSYGGYMMGNEQFF. The DNA of the CDR3 is TGTGCCAGCAGTTACGGTGGCTACATGATGGGGAATGAGCAGTTCTTC.

V usage is TRBV7-8 and J usage is TRBJ2-5; 8 positions agree with TRBD1. J gave up 2 bases and V 5 bases, and 13 bases lay outside the gene matches. The CDR3 loop spans 17 amino acids. The germline CDR1 and CDR2 sequences are SGHVS and FQNEAQ. The CDR3 region has the DNA TGTGCCAGCAGCGATAACAACAGGGGGAGGTGGCAAGAGACCCAGTACTTC. Translating gives CASSDNNRGRWQETQYF.

The gene calls are TRBV7-8 and TRBJ2-5; D remains unclear. Trimming left V 5 bases short and J 5 bases short, with 27 bases between. This CDR3 contains 18 residues. Looked up from germline, CDR1 is SGHVS and CDR2 is FQNEAQ. Written as DNA, the CDR3 is TGTGCCAGCAGCCAAAGCCCCGTGGGTTGGACGGATGGGGAGACCCAGTACTTC. Translated: CASSQSPVGWTDGETQYF.

This sequence joins TRBV20-1 and TRBJ2-1; D gene unclear. The CDR3 has 11 amino acids. CDR1 DFQATT and CDR2 SNEGSKA come from the germline V gene (reference sequence). Trimming shortened V by 1 base and J by 3 bases, and 1 base separated the two germline ends. The CDR3 loop reads CSARVYNEQFF. As DNA, the CDR3 is TGCAGTGCTAGAGTCTACAATGAGCAGTTCTTC.

The chain has TRBV7-2 and TRBJ2-2; no clear D gene. Germline V gives CDR1 SGHTA, CDR2 FQGNSA. The CDR3 consists of 12 residues. V dropped 3 bases and J dropped 8 bases, with 7 bases sitting between them. In DNA, the CDR3 is TGTGCCAGCAGCTTTCTGGTGGGGGAGCTGTTTTTT. Its translation: CASSFLVGELFF.

This clonotype was seen ten or more times. This chain joins TRBV20-1 and TRBJ2-3, with 7 bases aligning to TRBD1. The CDR3 sequence is 19 residues long. Germline trimming cut 4 bases from V and 0 bases from J; bases unmatched to any gene: 19. Germline V gene lookup returns CDR1 DFQATT and CDR2 SNEGSKA (reference sequence). The CDR3: CSATPRDSKYYTSTDTQYF. The CDR3 nucleotides are TGCAGTGCTACACCCCGGGACAGTAAATACTATACTAGCACAGATACGCAGTATTTT.

This clonotype has more than one count but fewer than ten. V is TRBV5-1 and J is TRBJ2-2, with no clear D. Germline assignment: CDR1 SGHRS and CDR2 YFSETQ. The CDR3 is made up of 15 amino acids. Trimming took 0 bases from V and 3 from J, leaving 9 bases between them. CDR3 nucleotide sequence: TGCGCCAGCAGCTTGGGAGAAATTGACACCGGGGAGCTGTTTTTT. Its translation is CASSLGEIDTGELFF.